The 18 T cell receptor beta chains below were found in one sample sequenced in a study of T cell repertoires in cytomegalovirus infection. TCRdb recomputed calls from the reads with MiXCR, one row per CDR3 protein. The sample contains about 300,000 distinct CDR3 sequences, about a tenth of which appear only once. Sequencing was carried out using PBMCs. The receptors were gathered from a human donor in good health (CMV status not recorded). Some clones in this sample may be carry-over from other donors' samples.

This clonotype was recorded at least ten times. The V gene is TRBV29-1, the J gene TRBJ1-2; 7 nucleotides line up with TRBD1. Germline V lookup: CDR1 SQVTM, CDR2 ANQGSEA. The CDR3 covers 15 residues. The V segment lost 1 base and the J segment 7 bases; nucleotides outside the gene matches: 12. CDR3: CSVEGSWADRAGYTF. In nucleotides, the CDR3 is TGCAGCGTTGAAGGGTCCTGGGCTGACAGGGCTGGCTACACCTTC.

This clonotype was found many times. The gene calls are TRBV28 and TRBJ2-1; 9 bases match TRBD1. CDR1 MDHEN and CDR2 SYDVKM come from the germline V gene. The CDR3 is made up of 14 amino acids. Trimming at V came to 7 bases and at J to 8 bases, leaving 9 bases not matched to a gene. The CDR3 nucleotides read TGTGCCAGCAAGTCGGGACAGGGTGTAGATGAGCAGTTCTTC. This sequence encodes CASKSGQGVDEQFF.

This clonotype was seen ten or more times. As DNA, the CDR3 is TGTGCCAGCAGTGTTAACAGGGGCTACGAGCAGTACTTC. This sequence encodes CASSVNRGYEQYF. The chain employs TRBV2 and TRBJ2-7, with 7 bases aligning to TRBD1. The CDR3 has 13 residues. Germline trimming cut 4 bases from V and 3 bases from J; bases unmatched to any gene: 3. CDR1 SNHLY and CDR2 FYNNEI come from the germline V gene.

In this sample, this clonotype turned up many times. The rearrangement uses TRBV7-2 and TRBJ2-1; TRBD2 agrees at 9 bases. This CDR3 spans 17 amino acids. Germline V CDR1 and CDR2: SGHTA, FQGNSA. Unmatched junction bases numbered 10, after V lost 3 bases and J lost 4 bases. CDR3 coding DNA: TGTGCCAGCAGCTTTCGACAGCGGGGGGCCCTTTACAATGAGCAGTTCTTC. Protein sequence: CASSFRQRGALYNEQFF.

This clonotype has at least ten counts. The V call is TRBV7-2, the J call TRBJ2-3; a possible D gene is TRBD2 (6 bases). The CDR3 is 16 amino acids. The V gene lost 2 bases and the J gene lost 1 base, with 13 bases spanning the gap. Germline-derived CDR1 and CDR2 are SGHTA and FQGNSA. Here the CDR3 DNA reads TGTGCCAGCAGCTTAAGTCAGCGGGCGGGCACAGATACGCAGTATTTT. As protein: CASSLSQRAGTDTQYF.

In its sample, this clonotype was seen a few times. This sequence joins TRBV9 and TRBJ2-3; 9 bases match TRBD1. There are 16 residues in the CDR3. Germline-derived CDR1 and CDR2 are SGDLS and YYNGEE. Unmatched junction bases numbered 8, after V lost 3 bases and J lost 3 bases. CDR3: CASSASTGGTTDTQYF. CDR3 in DNA: TGTGCCAGCAGCGCCAGCACAGGGGGCACGACAGATACGCAGTATTTT. The whole variable domain, filled in from reference TRBV9 and TRBJ2-3, reads DSGVTQTPKHLITATGQRVTLRCSPRSGDLSVYWYQQSLDQGLQFLIQYYNGEERAKGNILERFSAQQFPDLHSELNLSSLELGDSALYFCASSASTGGTTDTQYFGPGTRLTVL.

The V gene is TRBV29-1, the J gene TRBJ1-1; D gene ambiguous. Germline V lookup: CDR1 SQVTM, CDR2 ANQGSEA. V dropped 7 bases and J dropped 1 base, with 10 bases sitting between them. This CDR3 is 12 amino acids long. The CDR3 sequence is CSAPDGNTEAFF. The DNA for the CDR3 is TGCAGCGCTCCCGACGGGAACACTGAAGCTTTCTTT.

The chain links TRBV5-4 to TRBJ2-1; D not certain. The CDR3 length is 11 residues. CDR1 SGHNT and CDR2 YYREEE come from the germline V gene (reference sequence). The V and J ends lost 1 base and 7 bases respectively, with 3 bases between them. CDR3 loop: CASSLKNEQFF. For the CDR3, the DNA is TGTGCCAGCAGCTTGAAGAATGAGCAGTTCTTC.

This clonotype has ten or more counts. The chain combines TRBV7-9 with TRBJ1-1; D gene uncertain. V was pared by 0 bases and J by 5 bases, with 13 bases between. The CDR3 is 15 amino acids. Germline V gene lookup returns CDR1 SEHNR and CDR2 FQNEAQ (reference sequence). CDR3 in DNA: TGTGCCAGCAGCTTAGCCGGAGGACGTGGGACTGAAGCTTTCTTT. Translation gives CASSLAGGRGTEAFF.

This clonotype was found many times. V and J are TRBV5-1 and TRBJ1-4; 10 nucleotides line up with TRBD1. Per germline, CDR1 SGHRS and CDR2 YFSETQ. The CDR3 covers 16 residues. Germline trimming cut 4 bases from V and 7 bases from J; bases unmatched to any gene: 10. The CDR3 here is CASSLSPGTGVEKLFF. CDR3 DNA: TGCGCCAGCAGCCTCTCCCCCGGGACAGGGGTTGAAAAACTGTTTTTT.

This clonotype was counted a few times. The V and J genes are TRBV29-1 and TRBJ2-1; possible D gene TRBD1, 5 bases. V was shortened by 0 bases and J by 10 bases, with 13 bases between the two germline ends. The CDR3 runs 13 residues. CDR1 and CDR2 from the germline V gene are SQVTM and ANQGSEA. The CDR3 here is CSVEDQGKLEQFF. In DNA, the CDR3 is TGCAGCGTTGAAGATCAGGGAAAACTGGAGCAGTTCTTC.

The chain carries TRBV29-1 and TRBJ2-3; D unclear. The CDR3 covers 13 residues. Trimming took 4 bases from V and 0 from J, leaving 8 bases between them. Germline V gives CDR1 SQVTM, CDR2 ANQGSEA. The CDR3 loop reads CSVGRGSTDTQYF. DNA of the CDR3: TGCAGCGTTGGAAGAGGAAGCACAGATACGCAGTATTTT.

This clonotype showed up just a few times. The rearrangement links TRBV7-9 to TRBJ2-3, with a weak D call TRBD1 (6 bases). The CDR3 has 13 residues. Germline V gene sequence: CDR1 SEHNR, CDR2 FQNEAQ (reference sequence). The V and J ends lost 8 bases and 2 bases respectively, with 11 bases between them. The CDR3: CASGRDTTDTQYF. CDR3 coding DNA: TGTGCCAGCGGAAGGGACACCACAGATACGCAGTATTTT.

This clonotype appeared many times. CDR3 coding DNA: TGTGCCAGCAGTCCCAGGGGAGGCGGAGACTACGAGCAGTACGTC. It codes for CASSPRGGGDYEQYV. This chain joins TRBV6-2 or TRBV6-3 and TRBJ2-7; D could derive from TRBD1 or TRBD2 (6 bases each). The V gene lost 5 bases and the J gene lost 3 bases, with 17 bases spanning the gap. CDR1 and CDR2 from the germline V gene are MNHEY and SVGEGT. The CDR3 is 15 residues long.

This chain links TRBV4-1 with TRBJ2-1, with no clear D. The CDR3 runs to 11 residues. Deletions cut 1 base from V and 10 bases from J, with 5 bases between. Germline V CDR1 and CDR2: MGHRA, YSYEKL. CDR3 DNA: TGCGCCAGCAGCCAAGTCGACGAGCAGTTCTTC. This translates into CASSQVDEQFF.

This clonotype was counted at least ten times. The rearrangement uses TRBV20-1 and TRBJ2-5, with 8 bases lining up with TRBD1. The CDR3 spans 15 residues. Germline lookup yields CDR1 DFQATT and CDR2 SNEGSKA (reference sequence). The trim removed 0 bases at V and 9 bases at J, leaving 12 bases unmatched. The CDR3 DNA is TGCAGTGCTAGAGACCCCAGGGGGCCCCTCGGAGCCCAGTACTTC. It yields the protein CSARDPRGPLGAQYF.

The J gene is TRBJ2-7, the V gene TRBV5-1; 10 positions match TRBD1. Germline CDR1 is SGHRS and CDR2 is YFSETQ. This CDR3 contains 15 residues. Unmatched junction bases numbered 7, after V lost 4 bases and J lost 3 bases. The CDR3 nucleotides read TGCGCCAGCAGCCCAGACAGGGGGCGAGGCTACGAGCAGTACGTC. Translated: CASSPDRGRGYEQYV.

The table lists this clonotype with many counts. The chain combines TRBV6-5 with TRBJ1-3, with D possibly TRBD1 on 5 matching bases. Trimming pared 0 bases from V and 7 bases from J, leaving 7 bases between. Germline lookup yields CDR1 MNHEY and CDR2 SVGAGI. CDR3 length: 13 amino acids. As DNA, the CDR3 is TGTGCCAGCAGTTACTCTCCAGGGAACACCATATATTTT. It is translated as CASSYSPGNTIYF.